This TCR beta chain was sequenced in a study of blood T cell repertoires in COVID-19. Study as a whole: Samples of COVID-19 (acute and convalescent) were obtained from the United States, Italy and Spain. From T cells, B-cell-depleted T cells, or PBMCs came the material, which was cDNA or gDNA.

This CDR3 has 17 amino acids. Per the germline V gene, CDR1 is LGHDT and CDR2 is YNNKEL (reference sequence). V gave up 1 base and J gave up 0 bases, with 10 bases separating them. Authors' methods: Reference gene primer amplification in the assay estimated nucleated cell counts. Using immunoSEQ multiplex PCR, the repertoire was profiled, and TCRdb retains in-frame clones only, with some absent. V, J and clone size were drawn from that table, and D and trimming were deduced from the DNA. The sample lists 250,000 to 350,000 clones, roughly nine tenths seen once, with roughly 0.92% in the top ten. The TCR was taken from a woman aged 40-49 years who had recovered from COVID-19. Material: peripheral blood. The chain carries TRBV3-1 (or the pseudogene TRBV3-2) and TRBJ2-6; D not resolved. CDR3: CASSQVSVSSGANVLTF. CDR3 DNA sequence: TGTGCCAGCAGCCAAGTTTCAGTCAGCTCTGGGGCCAACGTCCTGACTTTC.